Listed below are T cell receptor beta chains from one sample, sequenced in a study of PD-1 blockade in classical Hodgkin lymphoma. Repertoires were generated with immunoSEQ multiplex PCR, while TCRdb's copy carries only in-frame clones and drops some. This sample has about 27,000 clones, with about 81% found just once. The specimen was peripheral blood mononuclear cells (PBMCs), collected before the second cycle of nivolumab. These receptor sequences come from a human donor with classical Hodgkin lymphoma. CDR3s include the opening cysteine and the closing phenylalanine or tryptophan. The D gene is left open where the match is weak. Size is stated for part of the rows, as once, few or many counts, or as a class when the clone is expanded.

d_call	clone_size	v_call	j_call	cdr3_nt	cdr3_aa
TRBD1	.	TRBV5-1	TRBJ1-6	TGCGCCAGCAGCATCCGGGACAGGGGGAGCTCCTATAATTCACCCCTCCACTTT	CASSIRDRGSSYNSPLHF
.	.	TRBV30	TRBJ2-2	TGTGCCTGGCGTAAGGGGGGCGCGCGGACCGGGGAGCTGTTTTTT	CAWRKGGARTGELFF
TRBD2	.	TRBV9	TRBJ2-7	TGTGCCAGCAGCGTAGGGACTAGCGGCTACGAGCAGTACTTC	CASSVGTSGYEQYF
.	.	TRBV2	TRBJ2-7	TGTGCCAGCAGTGAAGGGTACGGAGACTACGAGCAGTACTTC	CASSEGYGDYEQYF
.	.	TRBV6-4	TRBJ1-5	TGTGCCAGCAGTGAAAGTTCCGGGCAGCCCCAGCATTTT	CASSESSGQPQHF
.	few	TRBV7-8	TRBJ2-3	TGTGCCAGCAGCTTAAATTCGGGTTTAAACACAGATACGCAGTATTTT	CASSLNSGLNTDTQYF
TRBD1	.	TRBV5-1	TRBJ1-4	TGCGCCAGCAGCCCGGGACAGGGGTCTGAAAAACTGTTTTTT	CASSPGQGSEKLFF
TRBD2	.	TRBV4-3	TRBJ2-1	TGCGCCAGCAGCCAGACTAGCGGGGGGGCGGGGGCCTACAATGAGCAGTTCTTC	CASSQTSGGAGAYNEQFF
.	.	TRBV5-1	TRBJ2-5	TGCGCCAGCAGCTCCGGACAGCTCCAAGAGACCCAGTACTTC	CASSSGQLQETQYF
.	.	TRBV5-1	TRBJ2-7	TGCGCCAGCAGCTTTAACCGGGCCAACGACGAGCAGTACTTC	CASSFNRANDEQYF
TRBD1	.	TRBV2	TRBJ1-1	TGTGCCAGCAGAGGGGACAGCGGAAACACTGAAGCTTTCTTT	CASRGDSGNTEAFF
.	.	TRBV18	TRBJ1-2	TGTGCCAGCTCACCCCAAGACAGCTCCAACTATGGCTACACCTTC	CASSPQDSSNYGYTF